The 24 T cell receptor beta chains listed next were all sequenced from one sample in a study of blood T cell repertoires in COVID-19. Generated by immunoSEQ multiplex PCR, the TCRdb table keeps only in-frame clones and is missing some. The table has 150,000 to 200,000 clones, about 93% seen once. Source material: peripheral blood. All receptors derive from a man aged 45-65 years with acute or convalescent COVID-19.

V usage is TRBV30 and J usage is TRBJ2-5; D gene ambiguous. The V gene's germline CDR1 is GTSNPN and CDR2 SVGIG (reference sequence). V was trimmed by 0 bases and J by 5 bases, leaving 13 bases between them. The CDR3 covers 14 residues. As DNA, the CDR3 is TGTGCCTGGAGTGTATTGGCAGCCGGGGAGACCCAGTACTTC. This gives the protein CAWSVLAAGETQYF.

In this sample, this clone turned up once. Other DNA sequences of this sample code for an identical CDR3. The V gene is TRBV6-1, the J gene TRBJ2-2; tentatively, D is TRBD1 (5 bases). Germline V lookup: CDR1 MNHNS, CDR2 SASEGT. The CDR3 has 16 residues. The V and J ends lost 0 bases and 1 base respectively, with 9 bases between them. The CDR3 loop reads CASSEAGQGNTGELFF. The DNA of the CDR3 is TGTGCCAGCAGTGAAGCGGGGCAGGGGAACACCGGGGAGCTGTTTTTT.

The chain combines TRBV2 with TRBJ1-1; TRBD1 might be the D (6 bases). V lost 3 bases, J lost 6 bases, and 14 bases lay in between. CDR1 and CDR2 (germline): SNHLY, FYNNEI. CDR3 length: 14 amino acids. Here the CDR3 DNA reads TGTGCCAGCAGTGACACAGGGCAATCGTCTGAAGCTTTCTTT. Translating it yields CASSDTGQSSEAFF.

The rearrangement uses TRBV5-3 and TRBJ1-2; D perhaps matches TRBD1 (6 bases). TRBV5-3 is an ORF; its function is uncertain. Between the trimmed V and J ends, which lost 2 bases and 4 bases, there was a span of 12 bases. This CDR3 region has 14 residues. The CDR3 spells CARSLGGWSYGYTF. CDR3 sequence (DNA): TGTGCCAGAAGCTTAGGGGGATGGAGCTATGGCTACACCTTC.

The V gene is TRBV28, the J gene TRBJ2-3, with D tentatively TRBD2 (6 bases). V dropped 5 bases and J dropped 0 bases, with 15 bases sitting between them. CDR3 length equals 16 residues. Germline CDR1 reads MDHEN; CDR2 reads SYDVKM. CDR3 amino acids: CASSPLWGVSTDTQYF. Written as DNA, the CDR3 is TGTGCCAGCAGTCCACTTTGGGGGGTTAGCACAGATACGCAGTATTTT.

The gene calls are TRBV7-6 and TRBJ2-2; possible D gene TRBD2, 6 bases. This CDR3 region has 15 residues. Germline V CDR1 and CDR2: SGHVS, FNYEAQ. Trimming pared 7 bases from V and 3 bases from J, leaving 15 bases between. CDR3 coding DNA: TGTGCCAGCACCAGATCCCCGGGGGACACCGGGGAGCTGTTTTTT. Its protein product is CASTRSPGDTGELFF.

The V and J genes are TRBV28 and TRBJ1-1; TRBD1 matches 8 bases. The germline V gene has CDR1 MDHEN and CDR2 SYDVKM. V gave up 6 bases and J gave up 3 bases; unmatched junction bases: 9. The CDR3 extends over 15 amino acids. CDR3 sequence reads: CASRNRGLGDTEAFF. The CDR3 DNA follows: TGTGCCAGCAGAAACAGGGGGTTGGGTGACACTGAAGCTTTCTTT.

V usage is TRBV28 and J usage is TRBJ1-1; D might be TRBD1 (6 bases). CDR3 length equals 14 residues. Trimming left V 8 bases short and J 0 bases short, with 13 bases between. CDR1 and CDR2 from the germline V gene are MDHEN and SYDVKM. For the CDR3, the DNA is TGTGCCAGCCGGGACAACGGGATGAACACTGAAGCTTTCTTT. Translating it yields CASRDNGMNTEAFF.

The rearrangement links TRBV10-3 to TRBJ1-1; D gene unclear. The CDR3 length is 12 residues. Trimming shortened V by 6 bases and J by 4 bases, and 9 bases separated the two germline ends. Germline assignment: CDR1 ENHRY and CDR2 SYGVKD. CDR3 in DNA: TGTGCCATCAGAACAGTGGCCACTGAAGCTTTCTTT. It translates to CAIRTVATEAFF.

The chain is built from TRBV27 and TRBJ2-7, with TRBD1 matching 9 bases. J was trimmed by 7 bases and V by 2 bases; bases with no gene match: 12. The CDR3 loop spans 16 amino acids. Per the germline V gene, CDR1 is MNHEY and CDR2 is SMNVEV (reference sequence). CDR3 sequence: CASSLQTGTGSREQYF. The CDR3 nucleotides are TGTGCCAGCAGTTTACAAACCGGGACAGGGAGTAGGGAGCAGTACTTC.

V usage is TRBV20-1 and J usage is TRBJ2-5; tentatively, D is TRBD2 (6 bases). V was cut by 3 bases and J by 1 base, with 12 bases left in between. This CDR3 has 14 amino acids. Germline V lookup: CDR1 DFQATT, CDR2 SNEGSKA (reference sequence). CDR3 coding DNA: TGCAGTGCTAGTCCAGCGGGTATCCAAGAGACCCAGTACTTC. As protein: CSASPAGIQETQYF.

The chain combines TRBV7-7 with TRBJ2-1; 7 nucleotides align to TRBD1. The CDR3 covers 16 residues. The germline V gene has CDR1 SSHAT and CDR2 FNYEAQ (reference sequence). With 0 bases clipped from V and 5 bases from J, the junction kept 7 bases outside the gene matches. The CDR3 protein is CASSLADRVPDNEQFF. For the CDR3, the DNA is TGTGCCAGCAGCTTAGCCGACAGGGTTCCGGACAATGAGCAGTTCTTC.

V usage is TRBV15 and J usage is TRBJ2-4; D call uncertain. CDR1 and CDR2 (germline): LNHNV, YYDKDF (reference sequence). Trimming cost V 0 bases and J 0 bases, with 9 bases left between them. The CDR3 loop spans 16 amino acids. The CDR3 is CATSREGVLAKNIQYF. The CDR3 DNA sequence: TGTGCCACCAGCAGAGAAGGAGTCCTAGCCAAAAACATTCAGTACTTC. Full variable domain (remainder filled in from reference TRBV15 and TRBJ2-4): DAMVIQNPRYQVTQFGKPVTLSCSQTLNHNVMYWYQQKSSQAPKLLFHYYDKDFNNEADTPDNFQSRRPNTSFCFLDIRSPGLGDTAMYLCATSREGVLAKNIQYFGAGTRLSVL.

The chain is built from TRBV7-2 and TRBJ2-1; 9 bases match TRBD2. After removal of 7 bases from V and 6 bases from J, the junction contained 10 bases not matched to a gene. Germline V lookup: CDR1 SGHTA, CDR2 FQGNSA. The CDR3 has 15 residues. The CDR3 DNA sequence: TGTGCCAGCAAGCTTAGGCCTAGCGGGATCAATGAGCAGTTCTTC. Translating gives CASKLRPSGINEQFF.

The chain combines TRBV18 with TRBJ2-5, with 7 positions matching TRBD1. The junction had 9 bases not matched to a gene; V was cut back by 0 bases and J by 2 bases. Germline V gives CDR1 KGHSH, CDR2 LQKENI. The CDR3 totals 17 residues. This chain's CDR3 is CASSPPSQDRMQETQYF. The DNA for the CDR3 is TGTGCCAGCTCACCACCTTCACAGGACAGGATGCAAGAGACCCAGTACTTC.

The chain links TRBV5-1 to TRBJ2-5; 9 bases fit TRBD2. Germline CDR1 reads SGHRS; CDR2 reads YFSETQ. Germline trimming cut 2 bases from V and 5 bases from J; bases unmatched to any gene: 4. The CDR3 sequence is 14 residues long. CDR3 sequence: CASSFGTSSETQYF. CDR3 DNA: TGCGCCAGCAGCTTTGGGACTAGCAGTGAGACCCAGTACTTC.

V and J are TRBV7-3 and TRBJ2-3, with 7 bases identical to TRBD2. V trimming: 5 bases; J trimming: 2 bases; junction bases outside the gene matches: 10. The CDR3 covers 16 residues. Germline loops: CDR1 SGHTA, CDR2 FQGTGA. The CDR3 nucleotides read TGTGCCAGCAGCCCGACCCGAGCGGGGAACACAGATACGCAGTATTTT. It translates to CASSPTRAGNTDTQYF.

The V gene is TRBV3-1 (or the pseudogene TRBV3-2), the J gene TRBJ2-2; maybe TRBD1 (5 bases). The CDR3 is 14 residues long. Germline V gene data show CDR1 as LGHDT and CDR2 as YNNKEL (reference sequence). V gave up 2 bases and J gave up 5 bases, with 9 bases separating them. CDR3 nucleotides: TGTGCCAGCAGCCAACTCAGGGCAACCGGGGAGCTGTTTTTT. Amino acid sequence: CASSQLRATGELFF.

This clone was observed once. The V gene is TRBV2, the J gene TRBJ2-7; D is possibly TRBD1 (6 bases). V lost 3 bases, J lost 5 bases, and 14 bases lay in between. The CDR3 is made up of 14 amino acids. Germline CDR1 reads SNHLY; CDR2 reads FYNNEI. The CDR3 DNA reads TGTGCCAGCAGTGAGCAATGGGGGCGCAACGAGCAGTACTTC. Its translation is CASSEQWGRNEQYF.

The rearrangement links TRBV18 to TRBJ2-5; D might be TRBD2 (5 bases). Germline CDR1 KGHSH, CDR2 LQKENI. The CDR3 contains 15 residues. V lost 3 bases and J lost 1, with 12 bases in between. CDR3 DNA sequence: TGTGCCAGCTCACCCCTGGAGGTACCCCAAGAGACCCAGTACTTC. The encoded protein is CASSPLEVPQETQYF. The full variable domain, in which reference TRBV18 and TRBJ2-5 provide the parts outside the CDR3, is NAGVMQNPRHLVRRRGQEARLRCSPMKGHSHVYWYRQLPEEGLKFMVYLQKENIIDESGMPKERFSAEFPKEGPSILRIQQVVRGDSAAYFCASSPLEVPQETQYFGPGTRLLVL.

This chain connects TRBV5-1 to TRBJ1-1; 9 bases fit TRBD1. This CDR3 comprises 16 residues. Per germline, CDR1 SGHRS and CDR2 YFSETQ. The ends lost 2 bases at V and 0 bases at J; junction bases unmatched: 5. CDR3 residues: CASSFTGGTMNTEAFF. The CDR3 nucleotides read TGCGCCAGCAGCTTCACAGGGGGCACCATGAACACTGAAGCTTTCTTT.

The rearrangement uses TRBV3-1 (or the pseudogene TRBV3-2) and TRBJ2-2; 12 bases map to TRBD2. With V trimmed by 1 base and J by 5 bases, 8 bases remained unmatched. The germline V gene has CDR1 LGHDT and CDR2 YNNKEL (reference sequence). The length of the CDR3 is 18 residues. The CDR3 is CASSQGSGLAGWTGELFF. The DNA for the CDR3 is TGTGCCAGCAGCCAAGGATCTGGACTAGCGGGGTGGACCGGGGAGCTGTTTTTT.

The rearrangement joins TRBV9 to TRBJ2-2; D gene ambiguous. This CDR3 region has 14 residues. Looked up from germline, CDR1 is SGDLS and CDR2 is YYNGEE. V lost 4 bases and J 2 bases, leaving 9 bases between the germline ends. Written as DNA, the CDR3 is TGTGCCAGCAGCCCGCAGACAAACACCGGGGAGCTGTTTTTT. Its translation: CASSPQTNTGELFF. Based on the CDR3 plus reference TRBV9 and TRBJ2-2, the full variable domain is DSGVTQTPKHLITATGQRVTLRCSPRSGDLSVYWYQQSLDQGLQFLIQYYNGEERAKGNILERFSAQQFPDLHSELNLSSLELGDSALYFCASSPQTNTGELFFGEGSRLTVL.

This chain joins TRBV5-1 and TRBJ1-2, with TRBD1 as a possible D gene (5 bases). CDR3 length: 13 amino acids. Germline V gene lookup returns CDR1 SGHRS and CDR2 YFSETQ. Trimming cost V 3 bases and J 1 base, with 7 bases left between them. In nucleotides, the CDR3 is TGCGCCAGCAGCTATGACAGTAACTATGGCTACACCTTC. It translates to CASSYDSNYGYTF.